The rows below give T cell receptor beta chains drawn from one sample of a study of cytomegalovirus exposure and HLA in healthy donors. TCRdb keeps only in-frame clones here, not all; method: immunoSEQ multiplex PCR. This sample has 180,000 or so clones, with under 80% found just once. The sequencing sample was made of PBMCs. The source of these receptors is a woman between 25 and 40 years old in good health and CMV-seropositive. The CDR3 runs from the conserved cysteine through the conserved F or W. The order of the fields is D gene, V gene, J gene, clone size, CDR3 DNA, CDR3 protein. A D gene is named only where the DNA matches it firmly. The size entry is marked missing in some rows and otherwise reads once, few, many or a size class.

D: -
V: TRBV5-1
J: TRBJ2-7
size: few
DNA: TGCGCCAGCAGCTTGATGGGGCAAGATCGGCAGTACTTC
CDR3: CASSLMGQDRQYF

D: TRBD2
V: TRBV15
J: TRBJ2-1
size: few
DNA: TGTGCCACCAGCAGCCCCCCGGGACAGATGGGACTAGCGATCCATGAGCAGTTCTTC
CDR3: CATSSPPGQMGLAIHEQFF

D: -
V: TRBV21-1
J: TRBJ2-7
size: -
DNA: TGTGCCAGCAGCAAAGGACTTGGGGAGCCCCCCTACGAGCAGTACTTC
CDR3: CASSKGLGEPPYEQYF

D: TRBD2
V: TRBV7-9
J: TRBJ2-3
size: few
DNA: TGTGCCAGCAGCAGGGAGGGCCGCACAGATACGCAGTATTTT
CDR3: CASSREGRTDTQYF

D: -
V: TRBV2
J: TRBJ2-7
size: few
DNA: TGTGCCAGCAGTTTCGAGCGGTTCACCTACGAGCAGTACTTC
CDR3: CASSFERFTYEQYF

D: TRBD1
V: TRBV5-6
J: TRBJ2-1
size: -
DNA: TGTGCCAGCAGCCTTACCGGGACAGGTATTAATGAGCAGTTCTTC
CDR3: CASSLTGTGINEQFF

D: TRBD1
V: TRBV7-8
J: TRBJ1-3
size: few
DNA: TGTGCCAGCAGCCGGTCGGACAGGGGCGGCCACACCATATATTTT
CDR3: CASSRSDRGGHTIYF

D: -
V: TRBV12-5
J: TRBJ2-5
size: -
DNA: TGTGCTAGTGGTGCTCAGGGAGGGGGTCGGGACGAGACCCAGTACTTC
CDR3: CASGAQGGGRDETQYF

D: TRBD2
V: TRBV4-3
J: TRBJ2-1
size: -
DNA: TGCGCCAGCAGCCTTGGGAGGGTGGTGGGAGCGCAGTTCTTC
CDR3: CASSLGRVVGAQFF

D: -
V: TRBV5-4
J: TRBJ2-3
size: -
DNA: TGTGCCAGCAGCTTAAGTACAGGGTTCACAGATACGCAGTATTTT
CDR3: CASSLSTGFTDTQYF

D: -
V: TRBV15
J: TRBJ1-1
size: few
DNA: TGTGCCACCAGCATAAGGGACGGTCCGGGAGAGACTTTCTTT
CDR3: CATSIRDGPGETFF

D: TRBD1
V: TRBV7-8
J: TRBJ1-1
size: -
DNA: TGTGCCAGCACCCTAGGCCCAGGGGGCTTAGCTTTCTTT
CDR3: CASTLGPGGLAFF

D: TRBD1
V: TRBV7-2
J: TRBJ1-1
size: -
DNA: TGTGCCAGCCGCCCGGACAGGGGCGTCCCCGAAGCTTTCTTT
CDR3: CASRPDRGVPEAFF

D: -
V: TRBV9
J: TRBJ1-4
size: -
DNA: TGTGCCAGCAGCCCGGGGGGGGAAAAACTGTTTTTT
CDR3: CASSPGGEKLFF

D: TRBD1
V: TRBV7-8
J: TRBJ1-4
size: -
DNA: TGTGCCAGCAGCTTACTCCAGGGGGTGGCGGACGCAACTAATGAAAAACTGTTTTTT
CDR3: CASSLLQGVADATNEKLFF

D: -
V: TRBV7-9
J: TRBJ2-3
size: -
DNA: TGTGCCAGCGGTAGGGGCGCAGGTACGCAGTATTTT
CDR3: CASGRGAGTQYF

D: -
V: TRBV5-3
J: TRBJ1-3
size: -
DNA: TGTGCCAGAAGGCCCGGGGGGACTCCCTACGGTGGAAACACCATATATTTT
CDR3: CARRPGGTPYGGNTIYF

D: -
V: TRBV11-3
J: TRBJ1-1
size: -
DNA: TGTGCCAGCAGCTTAGATACAGTGGTGAACACTGAAGCTTTCTTT
CDR3: CASSLDTVVNTEAFF

D: TRBD1
V: TRBV7-6
J: TRBJ1-2
size: -
DNA: TGTGCCAGCAGCTCGGGACAGGGCCAGGGGCCCTATGGCTACACCTTC
CDR3: CASSSGQGQGPYGYTF

D: TRBD1
V: TRBV28
J: TRBJ2-5
size: -
DNA: TGTGCCAGCAGTCCAACAGGGGAAGAGACCCAGTACTTC
CDR3: CASSPTGEETQYF

D: -
V: TRBV9
J: TRBJ2-1
size: -
DNA: TGTGCCAGCAGCCTTACGACAGCAAGCTCCTACAATGAGCAGTTCTTC
CDR3: CASSLTTASSYNEQFF

D: -
V: TRBV28
J: TRBJ2-7
size: -
DNA: TGTGCCAGCACCTCATATGGAAAGGAAGACCAACTATCCTTC
CDR3: CASTSYGKEDQLSF

D: TRBD1
V: TRBV7-3
J: TRBJ2-1
size: -
DNA: TGTGCCAGCAGCTTAACGAGCGAATCTGGGCGGGACAGGGTCCATGAGCAGTTCTTC
CDR3: CASSLTSESGRDRVHEQFF

D: -
V: TRBV2
J: TRBJ2-1
size: once
DNA: TGTGCTAGCAGTGAGGGGCAGGGGATTGGCAATGAGCAGTTCTTC
CDR3: CASSEGQGIGNEQFF

D: TRBD1
V: TRBV5-1
J: TRBJ1-2
size: -
DNA: TGCGCCAGCAGCTTGGAACAGGGGCGAAATCGCTACACCTTC
CDR3: CASSLEQGRNRYTF

D: TRBD2
V: TRBV6-6
J: TRBJ2-3
size: -
DNA: TGTGCCAGCAGCCAAATAGCGGGGGGCACAGATACGCAGTATTTT
CDR3: CASSQIAGGTDTQYF

D: -
V: TRBV28
J: TRBJ1-5
size: -
DNA: TGTGCCAGCAGTTCCACGGGTCAGCCCCAGCATTTT
CDR3: CASSSTGQPQHF

D: -
V: TRBV15
J: TRBJ2-6
size: -
DNA: TGTGCCACCAGCAGAGATTTGGGCAGGGTGGCTGGGGCCAACGTCCTGACTTTC
CDR3: CATSRDLGRVAGANVLTF

D: TRBD1
V: TRBV9
J: TRBJ1-2
size: -
DNA: TGTGCCAGCAGCCCCGATGGACAGGGCAACTATGGCTACACCTTC
CDR3: CASSPDGQGNYGYTF

D: -
V: TRBV15
J: TRBJ1-3
size: -
DNA: TGTGCCACCAGCGACCGGGTTTCTGGAAACACCATATATTTT
CDR3: CATSDRVSGNTIYF

D: TRBD2
V: TRBV7-9
J: TRBJ2-4
size: -
DNA: TGTGCCAGCAGCGCCCCGGGGGGGGAGAACAGTCAGTACTTC
CDR3: CASSAPGGENSQYF

D: -
V: TRBV5-1
J: TRBJ2-3
size: -
DNA: TGCGCCAGCAGCTTGGGCGGGCCCCCAGATACGCAGTATTTT
CDR3: CASSLGGPPDTQYF

D: -
V: TRBV14
J: TRBJ2-1
size: few
DNA: TGTGCCAGCAGCCAAGAAGGCGGGGGCAGCTTTTACAATGAGCAGTTCTTC
CDR3: CASSQEGGGSFYNEQFF

D: TRBD2
V: TRBV29-1
J: TRBJ2-7
size: few
DNA: TGCAGCGTGACTAGCGGGGGGGCCTACGAGCAGTACTTC
CDR3: CSVTSGGAYEQYF

D: TRBD1
V: TRBV11-3
J: TRBJ1-1
size: -
DNA: TGTGCCAGCAGCTTTGACAGGGTTCGCCCTGAAGCTTTCTTT
CDR3: CASSFDRVRPEAFF

D: -
V: TRBV5-1
J: TRBJ2-3
size: -
DNA: TGCGCCAGCAGCCGGTGGGGAGACCCAGATACGCAGTATTTT
CDR3: CASSRWGDPDTQYF

D: -
V: TRBV5-1
J: TRBJ2-5
size: -
DNA: TGCGCCAGCAGCTTGGCAGGGAACATGGAGACCCAGTACTTC
CDR3: CASSLAGNMETQYF

D: -
V: TRBV6-4
J: TRBJ2-1
size: -
DNA: TGTGCCAGCAGTGACTCAACAGGTCGGCATGAGCAGTTCTTC
CDR3: CASSDSTGRHEQFF

D: -
V: TRBV5-6
J: TRBJ2-7
size: -
DNA: TGTGCCAGCAGTCAAATGGGGCAGGGGAAGCTCGAGCAGTACTTC
CDR3: CASSQMGQGKLEQYF

D: TRBD1
V: TRBV5-6
J: TRBJ2-5
size: -
DNA: TGTGCCAGCAGTCGGACAGGGGCCGAGACCCAGTACTTC
CDR3: CASSRTGAETQYF